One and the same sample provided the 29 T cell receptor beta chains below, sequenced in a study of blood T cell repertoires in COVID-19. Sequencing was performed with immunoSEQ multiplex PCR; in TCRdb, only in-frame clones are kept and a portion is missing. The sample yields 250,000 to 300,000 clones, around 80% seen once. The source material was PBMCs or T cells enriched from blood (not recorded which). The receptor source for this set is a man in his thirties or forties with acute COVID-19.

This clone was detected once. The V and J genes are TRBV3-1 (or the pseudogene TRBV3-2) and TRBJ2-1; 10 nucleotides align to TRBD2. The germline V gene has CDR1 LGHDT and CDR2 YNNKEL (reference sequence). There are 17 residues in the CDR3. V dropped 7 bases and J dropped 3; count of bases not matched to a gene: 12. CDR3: CASTLGGAGGYYNEQFF. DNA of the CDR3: TGTGCCAGCACCCTGGGGGGAGCGGGAGGGTACTACAATGAGCAGTTCTTC.

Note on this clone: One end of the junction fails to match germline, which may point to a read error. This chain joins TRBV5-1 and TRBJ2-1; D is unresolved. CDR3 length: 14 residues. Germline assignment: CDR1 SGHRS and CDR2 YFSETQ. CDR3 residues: CASSLVQPNNEQFF. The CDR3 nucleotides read TGTGCCAGCAGCTTGGTACAGCCCAACAATGAGCAGTTCTTC.

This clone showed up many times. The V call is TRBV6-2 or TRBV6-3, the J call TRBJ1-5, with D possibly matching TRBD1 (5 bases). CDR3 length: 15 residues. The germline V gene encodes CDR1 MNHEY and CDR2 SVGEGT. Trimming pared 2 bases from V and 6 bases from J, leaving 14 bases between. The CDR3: CASSYNFRGAQPQHF. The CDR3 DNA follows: TGTGCCAGCAGTTACAATTTCCGTGGGGCTCAGCCCCAGCATTTT.

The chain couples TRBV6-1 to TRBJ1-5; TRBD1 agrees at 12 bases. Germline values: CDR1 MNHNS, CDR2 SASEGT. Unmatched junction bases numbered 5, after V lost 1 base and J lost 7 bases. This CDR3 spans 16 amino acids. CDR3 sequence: CASSEVGQGAGQPQHF. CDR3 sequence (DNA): TGTGCCAGCAGTGAAGTGGGACAGGGGGCCGGGCAGCCCCAGCATTTT.

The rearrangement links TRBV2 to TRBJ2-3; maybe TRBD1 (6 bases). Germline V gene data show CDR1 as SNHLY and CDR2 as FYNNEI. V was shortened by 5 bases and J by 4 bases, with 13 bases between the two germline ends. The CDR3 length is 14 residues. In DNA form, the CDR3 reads TGTGCCAGCAGTTTGGGCAGGGGAGCAGATACGCAGTATTTT. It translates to CASSLGRGADTQYF.

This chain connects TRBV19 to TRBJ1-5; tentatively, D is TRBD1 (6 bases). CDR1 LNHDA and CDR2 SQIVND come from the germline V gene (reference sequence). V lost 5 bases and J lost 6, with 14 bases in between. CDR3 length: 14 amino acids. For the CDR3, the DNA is TGTGCCAGTAGTCTTCAGGGGATACGTCAGCCCCAGCATTTT. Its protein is CASSLQGIRQPQHF.

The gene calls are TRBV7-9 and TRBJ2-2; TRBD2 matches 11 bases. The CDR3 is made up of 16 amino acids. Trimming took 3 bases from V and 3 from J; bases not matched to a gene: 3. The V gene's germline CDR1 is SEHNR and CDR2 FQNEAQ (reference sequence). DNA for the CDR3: TGTGCCAGCAGCTTCCTAGCGGGGGGAGACACCGGGGAGCTGTTTTTT. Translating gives CASSFLAGGDTGELFF.

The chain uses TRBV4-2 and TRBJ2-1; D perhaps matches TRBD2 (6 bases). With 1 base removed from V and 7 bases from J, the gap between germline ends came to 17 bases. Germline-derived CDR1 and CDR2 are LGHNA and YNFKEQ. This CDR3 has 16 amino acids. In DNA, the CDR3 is TGTGCCAGCAGCCAAGTCGGTCTAGCGAGGGAGAATGAGCAGTTCTTC. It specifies CASSQVGLARENEQFF.

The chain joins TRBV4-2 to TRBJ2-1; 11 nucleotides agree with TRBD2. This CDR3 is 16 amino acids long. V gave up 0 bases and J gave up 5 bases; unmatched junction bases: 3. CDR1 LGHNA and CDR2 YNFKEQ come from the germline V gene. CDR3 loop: CASSQDVSGRDNEQFF. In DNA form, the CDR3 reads TGTGCCAGCAGCCAAGACGTTAGCGGGAGGGACAATGAGCAGTTCTTC.

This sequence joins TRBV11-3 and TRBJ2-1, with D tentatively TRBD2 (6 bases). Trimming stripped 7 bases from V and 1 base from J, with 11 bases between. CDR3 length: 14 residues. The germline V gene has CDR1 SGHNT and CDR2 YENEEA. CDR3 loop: CASIGAGSYNEQFF. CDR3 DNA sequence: TGTGCCAGCATTGGTGCGGGATCCTACAATGAGCAGTTCTTC.

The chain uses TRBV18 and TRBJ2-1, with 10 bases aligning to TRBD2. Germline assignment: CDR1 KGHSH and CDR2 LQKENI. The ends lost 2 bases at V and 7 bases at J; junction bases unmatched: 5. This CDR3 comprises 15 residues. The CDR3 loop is CASSPASGGHNEQFF. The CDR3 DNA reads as TGTGCCAGCTCACCAGCTAGCGGGGGTCATAATGAGCAGTTCTTC.

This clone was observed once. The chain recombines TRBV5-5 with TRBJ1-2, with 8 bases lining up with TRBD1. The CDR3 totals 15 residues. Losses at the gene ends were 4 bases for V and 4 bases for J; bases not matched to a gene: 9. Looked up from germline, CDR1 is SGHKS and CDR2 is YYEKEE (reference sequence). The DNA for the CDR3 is TGTGCCAGCAGCGTACAGGACAGGGAAATCTATGGCTACACCTTC. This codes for CASSVQDREIYGYTF.

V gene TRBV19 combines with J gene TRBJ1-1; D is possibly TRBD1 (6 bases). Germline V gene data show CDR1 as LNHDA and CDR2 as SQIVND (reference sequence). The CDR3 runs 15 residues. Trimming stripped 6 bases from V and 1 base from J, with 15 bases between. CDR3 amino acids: CASRTGPPRNTEAFF. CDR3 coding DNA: TGTGCCAGTAGGACAGGACCCCCCAGGAACACTGAAGCTTTCTTT.

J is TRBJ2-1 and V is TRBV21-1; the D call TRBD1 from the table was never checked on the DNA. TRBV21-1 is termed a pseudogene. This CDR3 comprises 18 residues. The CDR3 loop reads CASSKFILQVSSYNEQFF. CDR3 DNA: TGTGCCAGCAGCAAATTCATTCTACAGGTGAGCTCCTACAATGAGCAGTTCTTC.

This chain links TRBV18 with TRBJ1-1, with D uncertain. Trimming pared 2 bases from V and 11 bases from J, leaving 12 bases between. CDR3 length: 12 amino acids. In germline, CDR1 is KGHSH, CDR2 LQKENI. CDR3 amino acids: CASSPEKSVAFF. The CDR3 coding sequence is TGTGCCAGCTCACCAGAAAAGTCGGTGGCTTTCTTT.

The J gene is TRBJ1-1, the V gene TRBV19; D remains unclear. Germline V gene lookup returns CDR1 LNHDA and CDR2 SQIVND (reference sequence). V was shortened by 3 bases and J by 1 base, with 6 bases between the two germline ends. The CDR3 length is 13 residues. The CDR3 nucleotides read TGTGCCAGTAGTATGATTAGGAACACTGAAGCTTTCTTT. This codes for CASSMIRNTEAFF.

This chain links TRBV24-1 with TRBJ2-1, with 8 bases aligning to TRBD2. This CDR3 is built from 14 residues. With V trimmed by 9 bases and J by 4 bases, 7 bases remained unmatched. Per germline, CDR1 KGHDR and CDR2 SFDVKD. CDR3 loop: CATGAGVSYNEQFF. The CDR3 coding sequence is TGTGCCACCGGAGCGGGAGTTTCGTACAATGAGCAGTTCTTC.

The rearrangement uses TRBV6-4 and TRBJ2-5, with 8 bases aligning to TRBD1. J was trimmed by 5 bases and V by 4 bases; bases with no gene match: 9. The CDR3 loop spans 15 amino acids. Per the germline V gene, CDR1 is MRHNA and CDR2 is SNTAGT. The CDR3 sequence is CASSAGTGPPETQYF. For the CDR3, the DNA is TGTGCCAGCAGTGCCGGGACAGGCCCCCCTGAGACCCAGTACTTC.

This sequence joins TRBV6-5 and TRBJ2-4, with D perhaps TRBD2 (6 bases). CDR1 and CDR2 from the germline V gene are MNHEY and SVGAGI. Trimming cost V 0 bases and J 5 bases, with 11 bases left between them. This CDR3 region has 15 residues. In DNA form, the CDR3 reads TGTGCCAGCAGTTACTCCCGGGGGAGCGAAAACATTCAGTACTTC. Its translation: CASSYSRGSENIQYF.

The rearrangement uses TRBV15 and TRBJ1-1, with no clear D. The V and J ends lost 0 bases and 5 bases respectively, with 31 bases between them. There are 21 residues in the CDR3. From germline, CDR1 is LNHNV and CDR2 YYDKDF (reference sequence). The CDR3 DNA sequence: TGTGCCACCAGCAGAGATCTTGGGAGGCTAGTCACGGGCAACAAGCAGACTGAAGCTTTCTTT. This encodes CATSRDLGRLVTGNKQTEAFF.

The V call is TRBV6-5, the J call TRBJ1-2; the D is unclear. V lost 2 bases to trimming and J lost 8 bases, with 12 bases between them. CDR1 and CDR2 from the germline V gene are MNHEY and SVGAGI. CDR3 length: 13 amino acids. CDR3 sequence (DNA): TGTGCCAGCAGTTACGAGTCCCCCAGGGGCTACACCTTC. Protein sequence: CASSYESPRGYTF.

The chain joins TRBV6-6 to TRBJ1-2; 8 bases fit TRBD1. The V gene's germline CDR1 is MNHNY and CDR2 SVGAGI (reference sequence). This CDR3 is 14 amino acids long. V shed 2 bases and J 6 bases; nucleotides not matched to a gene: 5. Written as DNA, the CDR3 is TGTGCCAGCAGTTACCGAGACAGGGGTAATGGCTACACCTTC. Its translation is CASSYRDRGNGYTF.

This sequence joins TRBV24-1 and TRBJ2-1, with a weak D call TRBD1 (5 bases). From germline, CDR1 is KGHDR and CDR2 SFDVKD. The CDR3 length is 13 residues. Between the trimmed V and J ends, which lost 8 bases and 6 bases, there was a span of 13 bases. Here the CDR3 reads CATNQGSGNEQFF. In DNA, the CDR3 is TGTGCCACCAACCAGGGTTCCGGCAATGAGCAGTTCTTC.

CDR3 region: CASSYSTGEGYTF. The CDR3 DNA reads TGTGCCAGCAGTTACTCGACAGGGGAAGGCTACACCTTC. The rearrangement joins TRBV6-2 or TRBV6-3 to TRBJ1-2, with 8 nucleotides matching TRBD1. Trimming removed 0 bases from V and 8 bases from J; junction bases left unmatched: 2. This CDR3 is built from 13 residues. Germline assignment: CDR1 MNHEY and CDR2 SVGEGT.

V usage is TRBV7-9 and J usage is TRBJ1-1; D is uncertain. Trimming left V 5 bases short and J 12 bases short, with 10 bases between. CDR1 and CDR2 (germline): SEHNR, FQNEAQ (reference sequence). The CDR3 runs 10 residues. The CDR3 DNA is TGTGCCAGCAGCCCAATCGGGACTTTCTTT. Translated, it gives CASSPIGTFF.

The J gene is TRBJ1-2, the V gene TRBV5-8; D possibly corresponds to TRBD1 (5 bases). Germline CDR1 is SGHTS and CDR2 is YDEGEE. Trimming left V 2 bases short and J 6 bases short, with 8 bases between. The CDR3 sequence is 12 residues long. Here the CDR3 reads CASSFEGDGYTF. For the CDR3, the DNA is TGTGCCAGCAGCTTCGAAGGGGATGGCTACACCTTC. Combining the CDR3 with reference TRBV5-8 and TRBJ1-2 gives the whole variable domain EAGVTQSPTHLIKTRGQQATLRCSPISGHTSVYWYQQALGLGLQFLLWYDEGEERNRGNFPPRFSGRQFPNYSSELNVNALELEDSALYLCASSFEGDGYTFGSGTRLTVV.

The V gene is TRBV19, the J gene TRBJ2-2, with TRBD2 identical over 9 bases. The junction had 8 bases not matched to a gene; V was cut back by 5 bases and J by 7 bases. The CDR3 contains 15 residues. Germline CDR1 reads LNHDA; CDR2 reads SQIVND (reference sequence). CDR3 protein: CASSRVAGALGELFF. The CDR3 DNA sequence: TGTGCCAGTAGTCGGGTAGCGGGAGCGCTCGGGGAGCTGTTTTTT.

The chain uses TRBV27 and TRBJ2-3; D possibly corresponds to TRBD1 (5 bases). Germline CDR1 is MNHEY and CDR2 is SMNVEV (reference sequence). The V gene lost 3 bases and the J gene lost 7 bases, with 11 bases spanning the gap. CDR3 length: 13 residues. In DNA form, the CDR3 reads TGTGCCAGCAGTTTCCTCGACAGAAATACGCAGTATTTT. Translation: CASSFLDRNTQYF.

CDR3 sequence (DNA): TGTGCCAGCAGCCTCAGGGGCAATCAGCCCCAGCATTTT. The encoded protein is CASSLRGNQPQHF. The V call is TRBV7-8, the J call TRBJ1-5, with a possible D match to TRBD1 (5 bases). Trimming took off 5 bases at V and 2 bases at J, with 7 bases between the two ends. Per the germline V gene, CDR1 is SGHVS and CDR2 is FQNEAQ. The CDR3 length is 13 residues.